This T cell receptor beta chain was captured in a study of regulatory T cells in long-lasting Graves disease. Construction of TCR beta libraries relied on iRepertoire HTBI primers and on Arm-PCR targeting CDR3 regions. Each CDR3 protein is one row after TCRdb ran MiXCR on the multiplex PCR reads. The profile shows some 600,000 distinct CDR3 sequences, 15% to 20% of them singletons. This clonotype turned up a few times. The sample's time point: newly diagnosed GD, antithyroid drugs for less than 3 months. Making the TCR library involved RNA that had been extracted from PBMCs. This CDR3 has 17 residues. In germline, CDR1 is MNHEY, CDR2 SMNVEV (reference sequence). V trimming: 7 bases; J trimming: 7 bases; junction bases outside the gene matches: 14. These same records also appear under a second study, on T cells in Graves' hyperthyroidism and ophthalmopathy. Per that study: Most clonotypes that expanded in the thyroid above 0.001 also showed up in blood.

The V call is TRBV27, the J call TRBJ1-6; 9 nucleotides align to TRBD1. The origin of this receptor is a man younger than 30 with Graves disease. The sequencing here drew on peripheral blood mononuclear cells (PBMCs), taken at new diagnosis, from a patient treated with antithyroid drugs. CDR3 nucleotide sequence: TGTGCCAGCAACAGAATACAGGGGGCTAGGTTGAATTCACCCCTCCACTTT. Residues: CASNRIQGARLNSPLHF.